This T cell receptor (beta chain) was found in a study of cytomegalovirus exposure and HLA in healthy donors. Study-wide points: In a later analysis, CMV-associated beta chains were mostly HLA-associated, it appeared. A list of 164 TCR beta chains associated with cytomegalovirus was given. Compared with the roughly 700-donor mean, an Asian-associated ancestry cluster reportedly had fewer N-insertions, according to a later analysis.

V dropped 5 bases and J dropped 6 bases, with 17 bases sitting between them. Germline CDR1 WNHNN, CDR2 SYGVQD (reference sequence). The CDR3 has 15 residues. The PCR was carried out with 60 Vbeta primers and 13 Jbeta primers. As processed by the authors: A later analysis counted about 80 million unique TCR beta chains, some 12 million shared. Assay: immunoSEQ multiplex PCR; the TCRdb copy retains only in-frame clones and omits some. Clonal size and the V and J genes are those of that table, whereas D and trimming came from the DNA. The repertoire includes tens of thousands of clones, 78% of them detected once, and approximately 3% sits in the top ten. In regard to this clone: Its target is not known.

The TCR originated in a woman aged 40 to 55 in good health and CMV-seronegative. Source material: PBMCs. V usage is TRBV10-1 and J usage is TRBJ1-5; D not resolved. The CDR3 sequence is CASSTTQGDAQPQHF. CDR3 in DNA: TGCGCCAGCAGTACCACCCAAGGAGACGCTCAGCCCCAGCATTTT.